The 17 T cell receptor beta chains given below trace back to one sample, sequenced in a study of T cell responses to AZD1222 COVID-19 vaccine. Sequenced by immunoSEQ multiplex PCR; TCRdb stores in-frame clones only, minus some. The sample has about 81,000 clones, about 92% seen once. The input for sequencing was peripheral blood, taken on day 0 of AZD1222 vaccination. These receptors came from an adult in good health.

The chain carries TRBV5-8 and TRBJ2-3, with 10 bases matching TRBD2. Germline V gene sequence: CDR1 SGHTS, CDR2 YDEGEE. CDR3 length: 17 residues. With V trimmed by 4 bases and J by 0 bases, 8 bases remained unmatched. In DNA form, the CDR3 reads TGTGCCAGCAGCCACTCCTCGACTAGCGGGAGCACAGATACGCAGTATTTT. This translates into CASSHSSTSGSTDTQYF.

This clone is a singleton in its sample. The CDR3 nucleotides read TGTGCCAGCAGTTACTCAAGGACAGGGATCTCCTACGAGCAGTACTTC. Protein product: CASSYSRTGISYEQYF. The V call is TRBV6-6, the J call TRBJ2-7; the match to TRBD1 covers 8 bases. CDR3 size: 16 residues. CDR1 and CDR2 (germline): MNHNY, SVGAGI (reference sequence). V was clipped by 0 bases and J by 0 bases; unmatched bases: 4.

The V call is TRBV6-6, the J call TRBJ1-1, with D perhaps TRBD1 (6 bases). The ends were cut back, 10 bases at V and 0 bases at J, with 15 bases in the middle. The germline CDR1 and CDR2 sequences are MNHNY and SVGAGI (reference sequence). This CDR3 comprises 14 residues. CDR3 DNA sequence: TGTGCCACCCGGCGGGGGGCTATGAACACTGAAGCTTTCTTT. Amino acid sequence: CATRRGAMNTEAFF.

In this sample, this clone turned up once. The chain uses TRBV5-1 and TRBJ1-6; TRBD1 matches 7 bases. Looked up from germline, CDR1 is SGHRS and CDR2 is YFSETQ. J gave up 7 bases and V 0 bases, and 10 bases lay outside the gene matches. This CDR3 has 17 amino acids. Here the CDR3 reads CASSLASNRGSNSPLHF. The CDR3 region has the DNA TGCGCCAGCAGCTTGGCCAGTAACAGGGGATCGAATTCACCCCTCCACTTT.

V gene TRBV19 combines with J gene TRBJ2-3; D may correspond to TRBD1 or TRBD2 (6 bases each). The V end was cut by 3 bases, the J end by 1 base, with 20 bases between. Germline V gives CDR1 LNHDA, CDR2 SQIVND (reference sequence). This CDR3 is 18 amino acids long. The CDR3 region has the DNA TGTGCCAGTAGTATTGCGGGACAAGTGTTCAGGGGCACAGATACGCAGTATTTT. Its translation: CASSIAGQVFRGTDTQYF.

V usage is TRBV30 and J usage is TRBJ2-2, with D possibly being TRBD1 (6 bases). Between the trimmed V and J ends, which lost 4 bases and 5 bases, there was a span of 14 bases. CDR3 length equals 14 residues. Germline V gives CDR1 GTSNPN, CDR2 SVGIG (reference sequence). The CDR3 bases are TGTGCCTGGAAAAGGACAGTATTGACCGGGGAGCTGTTTTTT. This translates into CAWKRTVLTGELFF.

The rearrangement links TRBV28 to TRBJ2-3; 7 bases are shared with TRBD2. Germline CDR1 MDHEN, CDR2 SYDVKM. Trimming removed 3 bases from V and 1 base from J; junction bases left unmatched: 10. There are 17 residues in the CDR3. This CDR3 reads CASSFPGAGAGTDTQYF. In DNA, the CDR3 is TGTGCCAGCAGTTTCCCTGGGGCGGGAGCGGGCACAGATACGCAGTATTTT.

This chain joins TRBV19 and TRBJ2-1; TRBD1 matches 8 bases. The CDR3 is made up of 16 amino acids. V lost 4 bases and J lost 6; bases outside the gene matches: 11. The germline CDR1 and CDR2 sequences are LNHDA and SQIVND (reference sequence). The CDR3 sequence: CASSSSGTGKFNEQFF. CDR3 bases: TGTGCCAGTAGTAGTTCCGGGACAGGTAAATTCAATGAGCAGTTCTTC. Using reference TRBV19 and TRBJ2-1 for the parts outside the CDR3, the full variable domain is DGGITQSPKYLFRKEGQNVTLSCEQNLNHDAMYWYRQDPGQGLRLIYYSQIVNDFQKGDIAEGYSVSREKKESFPLTVTSAQKNPTAFYLCASSSSGTGKFNEQFFGPGTRLTVL.

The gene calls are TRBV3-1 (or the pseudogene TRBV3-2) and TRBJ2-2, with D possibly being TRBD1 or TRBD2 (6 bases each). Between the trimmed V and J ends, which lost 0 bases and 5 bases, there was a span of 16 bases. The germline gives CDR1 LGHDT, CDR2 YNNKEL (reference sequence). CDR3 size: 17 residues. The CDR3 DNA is TGTGCCAGCAGCCAAGATTTGTGGGGGGCCGGGACCGGGGAGCTGTTTTTT. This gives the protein CASSQDLWGAGTGELFF.

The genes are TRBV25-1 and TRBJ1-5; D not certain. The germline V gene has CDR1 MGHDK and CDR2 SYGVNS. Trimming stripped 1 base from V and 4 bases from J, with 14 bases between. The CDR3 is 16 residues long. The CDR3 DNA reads TGTGCCAGCAGTGAATCTCTGGGCGGAGCAAATCAGCCCCAGCATTTT. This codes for CASSESLGGANQPQHF.

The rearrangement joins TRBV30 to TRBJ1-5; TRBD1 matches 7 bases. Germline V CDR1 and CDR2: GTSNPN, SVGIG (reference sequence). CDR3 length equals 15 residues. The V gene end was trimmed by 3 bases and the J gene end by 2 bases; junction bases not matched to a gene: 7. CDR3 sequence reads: CAWRGGTGGNQPQHF. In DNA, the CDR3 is TGTGCCTGGAGGGGGGGTACAGGGGGCAATCAGCCCCAGCATTTT.

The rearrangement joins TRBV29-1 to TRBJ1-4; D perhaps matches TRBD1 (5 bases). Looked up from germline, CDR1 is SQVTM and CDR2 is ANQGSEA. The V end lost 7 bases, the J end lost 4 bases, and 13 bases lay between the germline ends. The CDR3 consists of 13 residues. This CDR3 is CSGFGTDNEKLFF. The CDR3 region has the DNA TGCAGCGGCTTCGGGACGGATAATGAAAAACTGTTTTTT.

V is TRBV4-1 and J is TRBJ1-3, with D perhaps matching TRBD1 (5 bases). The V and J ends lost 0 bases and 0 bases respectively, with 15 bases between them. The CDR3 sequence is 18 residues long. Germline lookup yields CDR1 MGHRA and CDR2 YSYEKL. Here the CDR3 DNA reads TGCGCCAGCAGCCAAGAGCTGCACAGGCCGGACTCTGGAAACACCATATATTTT. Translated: CASSQELHRPDSGNTIYF.

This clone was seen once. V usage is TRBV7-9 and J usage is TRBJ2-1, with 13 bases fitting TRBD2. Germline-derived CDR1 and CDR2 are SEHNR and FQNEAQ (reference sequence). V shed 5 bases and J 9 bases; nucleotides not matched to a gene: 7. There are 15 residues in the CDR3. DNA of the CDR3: TGTGCCAGCAGCCGCACTAGCGGGAGGGCCGGTGAGCAGTTCTTC. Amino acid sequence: CASSRTSGRAGEQFF.

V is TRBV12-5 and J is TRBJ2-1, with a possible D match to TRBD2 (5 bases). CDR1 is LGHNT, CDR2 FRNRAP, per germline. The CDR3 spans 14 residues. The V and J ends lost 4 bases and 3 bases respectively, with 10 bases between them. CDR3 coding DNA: TGTGCTAGTGGTTCAACTAGGAGCTACAATGAGCAGTTCTTC. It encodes CASGSTRSYNEQFF.

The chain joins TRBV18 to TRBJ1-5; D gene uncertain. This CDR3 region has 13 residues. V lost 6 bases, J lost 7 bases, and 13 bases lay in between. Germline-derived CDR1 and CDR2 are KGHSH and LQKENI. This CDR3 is CASSPGSRQPQHF. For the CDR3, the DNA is TGTGCCAGCTCCCCGGGAAGCCGGCAGCCCCAGCATTTT.

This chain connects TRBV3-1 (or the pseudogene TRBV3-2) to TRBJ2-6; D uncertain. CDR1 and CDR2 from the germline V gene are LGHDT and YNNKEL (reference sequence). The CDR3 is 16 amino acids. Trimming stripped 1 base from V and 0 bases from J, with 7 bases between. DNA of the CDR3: TGTGCCAGCAGCCAAGGGTGGTACTCTGGGGCCAACGTCCTGACTTTC. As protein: CASSQGWYSGANVLTF.